The next 9 T cell receptor beta chains were all read from a single sample in a study of early T cells in non-severe SARS-CoV-2 infection. TCRdb passed the 5' RACE reads through MiXCR, listing each CDR3 protein once. The sample holds more than 85,000 distinct CDR3 sequences; approximately 12% are singletons and the top ten take approximately 4%. Sequenced here: whole blood, sampled at baseline. The receptors come from an adult who was a healthcare worker with PCR-confirmed SARS-CoV-2 infection or an uninfected control (not recorded which).

The chain links TRBV29-1 to TRBJ2-1; 8 bases agree with TRBD1. This CDR3 spans 11 amino acids. Looked up from germline, CDR1 is SQVTM and CDR2 is ANQGSEA. V was pared by 6 bases and J by 8 bases, with 3 bases of the junction left unmatched. The CDR3, as DNA: TGCAGCGTGGCGACAGGGGATGAGCAGTTCTTC. Translating it yields CSVATGDEQFF.

The rearrangement links TRBV12-3 or TRBV12-4 to TRBJ2-1, with 11 bases lining up with TRBD2. J lost 12 bases, V lost 3 bases, and 7 bases had no gene match. This CDR3 contains 14 residues. CDR3 amino acids: CASSLGLAGGGQFF. CDR3 DNA: TGTGCCAGCAGTTTGGGGCTAGCGGGGGGAGGGCAGTTCTTC.

The rearrangement uses TRBV7-2 and TRBJ2-7; TRBD2 matches 10 bases. With V trimmed by 3 bases and J by 2 bases, 4 bases remained unmatched. The CDR3 covers 15 residues. Germline assignment: CDR1 SGHTA and CDR2 FQGNSA. The CDR3 spells CASSFSTSGAYEQYF. The CDR3 DNA is TGTGCCAGCAGCTTTAGTACTAGCGGGGCCTACGAGCAGTACTTC.

This clonotype was counted at least ten times. The rearrangement uses TRBV29-1 and TRBJ2-7, with D possibly TRBD2 on 5 matching bases. This CDR3 is 15 amino acids long. Germline CDR1 and CDR2: SQVTM and ANQGSEA. Trimming removed 2 bases at V and 1 base at J, with 15 bases between. CDR3 loop: CSVELPDRRSYEQYF. The CDR3 nucleotides are TGCAGCGTTGAACTCCCCGATAGGAGGTCCTACGAGCAGTACTTC.

The chain uses TRBV30 and TRBJ2-7; D is ambiguous. The CDR3 consists of 12 residues. Trimming cost V 3 bases and J 4 bases, with 10 bases left between them. CDR1 GTSNPN and CDR2 SVGIG come from the germline V gene (reference sequence). CDR3: CAWSVLEYEQYF. CDR3 nucleotides: TGTGCCTGGAGCGTTTTAGAGTACGAGCAGTACTTC.

The V gene is TRBV5-1, the J gene TRBJ2-3; TRBD2 is a possible D gene (6 bases). Germline CDR1 reads SGHRS; CDR2 reads YFSETQ. The CDR3 length is 12 residues. V lost 3 bases and J lost 6, with 8 bases in between. CDR3 loop: CASSSGVDTQYF. The DNA for the CDR3 is TGCGCCAGCAGCTCGGGGGTCGATACGCAGTATTTT.

This clonotype was seen ten or more times. The chain joins TRBV7-6 to TRBJ1-6; 7 positions agree with TRBD1. CDR3 size: 16 residues. CDR1 SGHVS and CDR2 FNYEAQ come from the germline V gene. The junction had 4 bases not matched to a gene; V was cut back by 4 bases and J by 1 base. The CDR3 DNA reads as TGTGCCAGCAGCTCGCAGGGGGGGTCCTATAATTCACCCCTCCACTTT. Its translation: CASSSQGGSYNSPLHF.

V gene TRBV7-9 combines with J gene TRBJ1-5; unclear D gene. This CDR3 has 13 residues. Germline V gene lookup returns CDR1 SEHNR and CDR2 FQNEAQ (reference sequence). Trimming shortened V by 5 bases and J by 11 bases, and 16 bases separated the two germline ends. In nucleotides, the CDR3 is TGTGCCAGCAGCCTGATCGATCGCGAGGCCCAGCATTTT. This codes for CASSLIDREAQHF.

This chain uses TRBV28 with TRBJ1-1; D is ambiguous. This CDR3 is 13 amino acids long. V lost 3 bases, J lost 5 bases, and 10 bases lay in between. The germline V gene encodes CDR1 MDHEN and CDR2 SYDVKM. The CDR3 sequence is CASSFVTGTEAFF. The CDR3 DNA follows: TGTGCCAGCAGTTTTGTGACCGGAACTGAAGCTTTCTTT.